The clone carrying this TCR beta chain has a single count. This sample is part of a study of T cell responses to AZD1222 COVID-19 vaccine. The V gene end was trimmed by 4 bases and the J gene end by 3 bases; junction bases not matched to a gene: 5. The CDR3 covers 16 residues. The germline gives CDR1 MNHGY, CDR2 SAAAGT. Profiled with immunoSEQ multiplex PCR; TCRdb holds only in-frame clones, not every one. The data hold 100,000 to 150,000 clones, with around 83% observed a single time. The V call is TRBV6-8, the J call TRBJ2-1, with 11 bases matching TRBD2. Material: peripheral blood, obtained on day 0 of AZD1222 vaccination. The clonotype comes from an adult in good health. The CDR3 region is CASSSLLAGGYNEQFF. In DNA, the CDR3 is TGTGCCAGCAGTTCCCTGCTAGCGGGAGGCTACAATGAGCAGTTCTTC.